These T cell receptor beta chains were read from a single sample in a study of shared clonotypes between healthy human individuals. Profiling relied on immunoSEQ multiplex PCR, and the TCRdb table lists in-frame clones only, not all of them. The table lists fewer than 400,000 clones, 74% of them singletons. What was sequenced was memory CD4+ T cells sorted from blood. The receptors derive from a man younger than 45 in good health. CDR3s include the opening cysteine and the closing phenylalanine or tryptophan. The order of the fields is clone size, J gene, D gene, V gene, CDR3 DNA, CDR3 protein. A D gene is named only where the DNA matches it firmly. Clone size is stated in some rows and not others, as once, few, many or a class when expanded.

>.|TRBJ1-1|.|TRBV27
TGTGCCAGCAGTTACTTCGACAGGAGTGAAGCTTTCTTT
CASSYFDRSEAFF
>.|TRBJ1-1|.|TRBV7-8
TGTGCCAGCAGCACGGGCCCGGGCACTGAAGCTTTCTTT
CASSTGPGTEAFF
>once|TRBJ2-7|TRBD2|TRBV5-1
TGCGCCAGCAGCCCCGGACTAGCGGGACTCGACGAGCAGTACTTC
CASSPGLAGLDEQYF
>.|TRBJ2-3|TRBD1|TRBV7-3
TGTGCCAGCAGCTTGACGGTGAAAAGACAGGGGAGCACAGATACGCAGTATTTT
CASSLTVKRQGSTDTQYF
>many|TRBJ2-7|TRBD1|TRBV5-1
TGCGCCAGCAGCGTGGACAGGACTTCCTACGAGCAGTACTTC
CASSVDRTSYEQYF
>.|TRBJ2-2|TRBD1|TRBV6-1
TGTGCCAGCTTCCGGGACAGTGGGATGGGGGAGCTGTTTTTT
CASFRDSGMGELFF
>many|TRBJ2-1|.|TRBV2
TGTGCCAGCAGTGTACAGGGCCATGAGCAGTTCTTC
CASSVQGHEQFF
>few|TRBJ2-1|.|TRBV19
TGTGCCAGTAGTACGGTAGCCGGGGGCAATGAGCAGTTCTTC
CASSTVAGGNEQFF
>.|TRBJ2-7|.|TRBV5-1
TGCGCCAGCAGCTTGGTGACAATCTCGGGGGAGCAGTACTTC
CASSLVTISGEQYF
>.|TRBJ2-5|TRBD2|TRBV5-4
TGTGCCAGCAGCCCCACTAGCGGCCAAGAGACCCAGTACTTC
CASSPTSGQETQYF
>.|TRBJ2-4|.|TRBV28
TGTGCCACTTACCAGGGGCACATTCAGTACTTC
CATYQGHIQYF
>.|TRBJ2-7|.|TRBV18
TGTGCCAGCTCACTAGGACACCCCGTCGGCTCCTACGAGCAGTACTTC
CASSLGHPVGSYEQYF
>few|TRBJ2-5|.|TRBV2
TGTGCCAGCAGACTGACCCCGCAGACCCAGTACTTC
CASRLTPQTQYF
>.|TRBJ2-7|.|TRBV5-1
TGCGCCAGCAGCTTGGATGGGGCCCCCTCCTACGAGCAGTACTTC
CASSLDGAPSYEQYF
>.|TRBJ2-1|.|TRBV11-3
TGTGCCAGCAGCTTAGGCGAGGGGAGAGCCATCGGGGGCAATGAGCAGTTCTTC
CASSLGEGRAIGGNEQFF
>.|TRBJ1-4|.|TRBV7-2
TGTGCCAGCAGCTTAGACTCGGCAACTAATGAAAAACTGTTTTTT
CASSLDSATNEKLFF
>few|TRBJ2-1|.|TRBV7-3
TGTGCCAGCAGCTTTTCTGGGTTAGCCTACAATGAGCAGTTCTTC
CASSFSGLAYNEQFF
>.|TRBJ2-2|.|TRBV5-1
TGCGCCAGCAGCTGGGGGGAAGCGGCGAACACCGGGGAGCTGTTTTTT
CASSWGEAANTGELFF